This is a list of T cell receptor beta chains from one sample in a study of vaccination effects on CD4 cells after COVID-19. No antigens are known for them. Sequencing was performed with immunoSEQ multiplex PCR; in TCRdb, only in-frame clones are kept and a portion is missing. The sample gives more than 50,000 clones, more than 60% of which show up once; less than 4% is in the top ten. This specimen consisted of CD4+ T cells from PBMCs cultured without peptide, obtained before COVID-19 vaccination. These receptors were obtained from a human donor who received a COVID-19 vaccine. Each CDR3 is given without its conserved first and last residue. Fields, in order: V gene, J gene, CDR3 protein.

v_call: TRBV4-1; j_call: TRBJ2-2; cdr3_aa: ASSQVVLAGGPGTGELF
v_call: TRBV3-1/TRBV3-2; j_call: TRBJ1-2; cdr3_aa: ASSQDQERGYT
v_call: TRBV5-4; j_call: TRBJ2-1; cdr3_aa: ASSLDSNEQF
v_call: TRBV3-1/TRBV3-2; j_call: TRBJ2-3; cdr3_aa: ASSQTWGPGNTQY
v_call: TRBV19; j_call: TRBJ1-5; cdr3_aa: ASRFSGRSNQPQH
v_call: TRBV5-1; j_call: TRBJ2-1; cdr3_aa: ASSFSGGAYNEQF
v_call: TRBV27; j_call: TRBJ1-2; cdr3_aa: ASSSPGQGNYGYT
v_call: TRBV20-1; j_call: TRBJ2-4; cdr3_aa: SARTGNIQY
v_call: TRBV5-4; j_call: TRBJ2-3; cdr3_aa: ASRPDKHTDTQY
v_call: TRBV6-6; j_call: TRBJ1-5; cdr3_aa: ASSYSDQGAGQPQH
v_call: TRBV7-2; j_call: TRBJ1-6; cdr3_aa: ASSFPTAINSPLH